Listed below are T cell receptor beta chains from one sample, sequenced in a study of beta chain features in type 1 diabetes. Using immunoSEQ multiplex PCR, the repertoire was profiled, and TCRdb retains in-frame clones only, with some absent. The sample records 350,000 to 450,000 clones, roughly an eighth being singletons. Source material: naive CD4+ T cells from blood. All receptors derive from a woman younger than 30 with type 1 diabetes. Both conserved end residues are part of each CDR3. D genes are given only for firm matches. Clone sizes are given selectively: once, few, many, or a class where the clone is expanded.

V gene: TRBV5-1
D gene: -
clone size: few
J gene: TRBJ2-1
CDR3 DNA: TGCGCCAGCAGCATAGGGGGTGAGCAGTTCTTC
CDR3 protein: CASSIGGEQFF

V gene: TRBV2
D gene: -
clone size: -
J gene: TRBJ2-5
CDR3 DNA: TGTGCCAGCAGTGAAGCGAGGGCCCAGTACTTC
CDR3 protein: CASSEARAQYF

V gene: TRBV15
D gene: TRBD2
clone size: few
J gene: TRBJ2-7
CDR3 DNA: TGTGCCACCAGCAGGCGGGCTAGCGGGAGCGTGACCTACGAGCAGTACTTC
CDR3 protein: CATSRRASGSVTYEQYF

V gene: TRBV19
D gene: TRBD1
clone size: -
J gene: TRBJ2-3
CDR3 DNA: TGTGCCAGTAGTTCCCGACAGGGGGGAGATACGCAGTATTTT
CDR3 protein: CASSSRQGGDTQYF

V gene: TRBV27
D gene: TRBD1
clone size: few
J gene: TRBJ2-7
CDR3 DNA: TGTGCCAGCAGTTTCCTACCTCGGACAGGGGGAAGCTCCTACGAGCAGTACTTC
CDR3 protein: CASSFLPRTGGSSYEQYF

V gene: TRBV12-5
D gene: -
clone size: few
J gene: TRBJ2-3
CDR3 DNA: TGTGCTAGTGGTTTCGGTAGCACAGATACGCAGTATTTT
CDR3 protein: CASGFGSTDTQYF

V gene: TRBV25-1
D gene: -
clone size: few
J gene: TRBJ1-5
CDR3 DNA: TGTGCCAGCTCGGTCCACAATCAGCCCCAGCATTTT
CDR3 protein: CASSVHNQPQHF

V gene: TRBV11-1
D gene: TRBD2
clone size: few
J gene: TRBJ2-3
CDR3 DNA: TGTGCCAGCAGCTTTAGCTTCGCGGGAGGGTCGAACACAGATACGCAGTATTTT
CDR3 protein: CASSFSFAGGSNTDTQYF

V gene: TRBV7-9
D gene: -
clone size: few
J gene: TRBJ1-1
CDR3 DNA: TGTGCCAGCAGCTTCCACGTTCAGGGGTCGTTCACTGAAGCTTTCTTT
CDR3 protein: CASSFHVQGSFTEAFF

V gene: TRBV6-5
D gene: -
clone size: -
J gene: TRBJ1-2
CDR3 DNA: TGTGCCAGCGGGGCGGGGGTCTATGGCTACACCTTC
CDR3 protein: CASGAGVYGYTF

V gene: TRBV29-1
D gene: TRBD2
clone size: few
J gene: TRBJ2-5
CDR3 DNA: TGCAGCGTCATTACCGGGGGGCAAGAGACCCAGTACTTC
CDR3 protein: CSVITGGQETQYF

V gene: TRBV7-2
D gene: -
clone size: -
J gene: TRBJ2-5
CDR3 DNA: TGTGCCAGCAGCCTAAGAGCTAGTGCTCAAGAGACCCAGTACTTC
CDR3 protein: CASSLRASAQETQYF

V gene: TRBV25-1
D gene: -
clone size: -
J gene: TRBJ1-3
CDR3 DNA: TGTGCCAGCCTGGGAGCTGGAAACACCATATATTTT
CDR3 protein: CASLGAGNTIYF

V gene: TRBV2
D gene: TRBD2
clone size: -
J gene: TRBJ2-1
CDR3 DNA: TGTGCCAGCAGCGAGACCACTAGCGGGGTCGTTAAGTTCTTC
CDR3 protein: CASSETTSGVVKFF

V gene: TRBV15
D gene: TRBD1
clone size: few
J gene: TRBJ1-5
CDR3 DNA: TGTGCCACCAGCATTCTCCTTGGGACAGTCTATAGCAATCAGCCCCAGCATTTT
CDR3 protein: CATSILLGTVYSNQPQHF

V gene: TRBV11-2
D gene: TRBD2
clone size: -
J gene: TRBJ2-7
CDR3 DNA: TGTGCCAGCAGCCGGGGGGTTCCGTCCTACGAGCAGTACTTC
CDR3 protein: CASSRGVPSYEQYF

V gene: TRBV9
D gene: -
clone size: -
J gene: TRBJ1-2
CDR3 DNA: TGTGCCAGCAGCGTAGATTCCTGGACAGTTTATGGCTACACCTTC
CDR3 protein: CASSVDSWTVYGYTF

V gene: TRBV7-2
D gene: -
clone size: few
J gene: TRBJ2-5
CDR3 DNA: TGTGCCAGCAGCCCATTGACAGTACAAGAGACCCAGTACTTC
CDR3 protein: CASSPLTVQETQYF

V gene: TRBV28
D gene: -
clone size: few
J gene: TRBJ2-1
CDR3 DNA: TGTGCCAGCGCTTACCGGGACACACACAATGAGCAGTTCTTC
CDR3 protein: CASAYRDTHNEQFF

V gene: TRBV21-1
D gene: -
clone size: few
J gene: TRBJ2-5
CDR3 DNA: TGTGCCAGCAGGTGCAGGGGCCGGGAGACCCAGTACTTC
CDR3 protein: CASRCRGRETQYF

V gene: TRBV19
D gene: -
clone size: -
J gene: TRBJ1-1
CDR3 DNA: TGTGCCAGTAAAAGGGGCGAGAACACTGAAGCTTTCTTT
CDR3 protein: CASKRGENTEAFF

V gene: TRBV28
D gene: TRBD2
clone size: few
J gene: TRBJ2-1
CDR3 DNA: TGTGCCAGCAGTTCGTATACTAGCGGGAGTTACAATGAGCAGTTCTTC
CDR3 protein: CASSSYTSGSYNEQFF

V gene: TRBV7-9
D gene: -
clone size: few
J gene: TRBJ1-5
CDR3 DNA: TGTGCCAGCAGCTTAACCACCACAGGGCCCCAGCATTTT
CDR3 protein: CASSLTTTGPQHF

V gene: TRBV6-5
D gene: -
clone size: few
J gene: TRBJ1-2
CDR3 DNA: TGTGCCAGCAGTTACTTGGGTACAGCCAACTATGGCTACACCTTC
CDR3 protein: CASSYLGTANYGYTF

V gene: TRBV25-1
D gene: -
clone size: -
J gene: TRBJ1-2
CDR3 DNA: TGTGCCAGCTGGGGGGAAACAGTTTATGGCTACACCTTC
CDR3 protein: CASWGETVYGYTF

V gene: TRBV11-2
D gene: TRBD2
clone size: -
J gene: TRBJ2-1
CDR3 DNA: TGTGCCAGCAGCTCCGGACTAGCGGGTTACAATGAGCAGTTCTTC
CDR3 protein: CASSSGLAGYNEQFF

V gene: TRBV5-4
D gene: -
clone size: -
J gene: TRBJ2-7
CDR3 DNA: TGTGCCAGCACCACCCAGACTAGACTGGGGGAGCAGTACTTC
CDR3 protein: CASTTQTRLGEQYF

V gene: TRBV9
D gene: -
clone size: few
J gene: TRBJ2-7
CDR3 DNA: TGTGCCAGCAGCGCCGGAGGCACGCCGGGGTCCTACGAGCAGTACTTC
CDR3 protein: CASSAGGTPGSYEQYF

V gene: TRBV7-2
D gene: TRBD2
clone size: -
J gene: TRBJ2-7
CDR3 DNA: TGTGCCAGCAGCTCAAAAGCGGGAGGACAAATCGCCTACGAGCAGTACTTC
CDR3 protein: CASSSKAGGQIAYEQYF

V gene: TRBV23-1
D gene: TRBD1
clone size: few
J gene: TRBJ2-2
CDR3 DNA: TGCGCCAGCAGTCCTGCAGGGGGAACCGGGGAGCTGTTTTTT
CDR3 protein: CASSPAGGTGELFF

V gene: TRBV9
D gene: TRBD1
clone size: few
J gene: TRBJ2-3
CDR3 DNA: TGTGCCAGCAGCGCGGGGACAGTTAGCACAGATACGCAGTATTTT
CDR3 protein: CASSAGTVSTDTQYF

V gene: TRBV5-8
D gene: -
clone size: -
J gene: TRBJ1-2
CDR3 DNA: TGTGCCAGCAGCTACACAGTGGAAGGCTACACCTTC
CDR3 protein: CASSYTVEGYTF

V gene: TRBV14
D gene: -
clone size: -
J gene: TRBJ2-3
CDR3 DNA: TGTGCCAGCAGCCAAGATACCCGGTCGACACCTGATACGCAGTATTTT
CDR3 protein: CASSQDTRSTPDTQYF